These 5 T cell receptor beta chains originate from one sample sequenced in a study of OX40 agonist ivuxolimab in advanced cancers. Assay: immunoSEQ multiplex PCR; the TCRdb copy retains only in-frame clones and omits some. The sample includes about 71,000 clones, roughly 94% of them seen just once. The specimen comprised CD4+ or CD8+ T cells sorted from blood, sampled in a trial of the OX40 agonist ivuxolimab. The receptors come from an adult with an advanced solid tumor such as melanoma, head and neck, liver or kidney cancer.

This chain uses TRBV19 with TRBJ1-1, with a weak D call TRBD1 (5 bases). The germline V and J ends were trimmed by 3 bases and 4 bases, with 12 bases remaining between them. The CDR3 totals 14 residues. Germline CDR1 LNHDA, CDR2 SQIVND (reference sequence). The CDR3 nucleotides read TGTGCCAGTAGTATTGGCGGGGGACCCACTGAAGCTTTCTTT. Amino acids: CASSIGGGPTEAFF.

V and J are TRBV5-6 and TRBJ2-1; D gene ambiguous. The V end lost 0 bases, the J end lost 12 bases, and 13 bases lay between the germline ends. The CDR3 consists of 13 residues. The germline CDR1 and CDR2 sequences are SGHDT and YYEEEE. The CDR3 coding sequence is TGTGCCAGCAGCTTGGGAGTAAAGCCGGGGCAGTTCTTC. This encodes CASSLGVKPGQFF. The full variable domain, in which reference TRBV5-6 and TRBJ2-1 provide the parts outside the CDR3, is DAGVTQSPTHLIKTRGQQVTLRCSPKSGHDTVSWYQQALGQGPQFIFQYYEEEERQRGNFPDRFSGHQFPNYSSELNVNALLLGDSALYLCASSLGVKPGQFFGPGTRLTVL.

The V call is TRBV27, the J call TRBJ2-1; D is ambiguous. Germline CDR1 and CDR2: MNHEY and SMNVEV (reference sequence). This CDR3 contains 14 residues. V was trimmed by 2 bases and J by 0 bases, leaving 5 bases between them. Written as DNA, the CDR3 is TGTGCCAGCAGTTTAGGAAACTCCTACAATGAGCAGTTCTTC. It is translated as CASSLGNSYNEQFF.

V is TRBV7-8 and J is TRBJ1-2, with D maybe TRBD1 (6 bases). CDR1 is SGHVS, CDR2 FQNEAQ, per germline. CDR3 size: 13 residues. Between the trimmed V and J ends, which lost 5 bases and 8 bases, there was a span of 15 bases. CDR3 in DNA: TGTGCCAGCAGCCCCGGGGGGGCGCTGGGCTACACCTTC. The encoded protein is CASSPGGALGYTF.

The CDR3 bases are TGTGCCAGCAGCTTAGCAGACACGTTAAGAGCTGGCTACACCTTC. This gives the protein CASSLADTLRAGYTF. The chain recombines TRBV7-9 with TRBJ1-2; D is unclear. This CDR3 has 15 residues. The germline CDR1 and CDR2 sequences are SEHNR and FQNEAQ (reference sequence). V lost 0 bases to trimming and J lost 7 bases, with 15 bases between them.